The 19 T cell receptor beta chains below come from one sample, sequenced in a study of T-cell memory formation after mild COVID-19. TCRdb ran MiXCR on the 5' RACE reads and lists one entry per CDR3 protein. This table holds 300,000 to 400,000 distinct CDR3 sequences, more than 15% found once. The sequencing sample was made of PBMCs or a T cell subset sorted from them (not recorded which). These TCRs come from a man between 18 and 29 years old who had mild COVID-19 (a few samples of this study predate the infection). Cell type and time point are not known.

The table lists this clonotype with a few counts. The chain links TRBV7-6 to TRBJ1-1; no clear D. The CDR3 is made up of 14 amino acids. Trimming pared 3 bases from V and 2 bases from J, leaving 10 bases between. Germline CDR1 is SGHVS and CDR2 is FNYEAQ. The CDR3 coding sequence is TGTGCCAGCAGCTTTGCGGGGAGAAACACTGAAGCTTTCTTT. The encoded protein is CASSFAGRNTEAFF.

In its sample, this clonotype was seen a few times. The chain is built from TRBV28 and TRBJ1-1; D not resolved. Germline CDR1 reads MDHEN; CDR2 reads SYDVKM. The CDR3 consists of 14 residues. V was clipped by 8 bases and J by 4 bases, with 17 bases between them. The CDR3 bases are TGTGCCAGCGGTAAGGTTTCAATGGGCACTGAAGCTTTCTTT. It specifies CASGKVSMGTEAFF.

Only a few counts were recorded for this clonotype. The rearrangement uses TRBV29-1 and TRBJ2-3; D gene unclear. V was trimmed by 7 bases and J by 0 bases, leaving 11 bases between them. Germline assignment: CDR1 SQVTM and CDR2 ANQGSEA. CDR3 length equals 13 residues. This CDR3 reads CSARVSSTDTQYF. For the CDR3, the DNA is TGCAGCGCCCGTGTCAGTAGCACAGATACGCAGTATTTT.

V gene TRBV5-5 combines with J gene TRBJ1-5, with no clear D. Germline V gives CDR1 SGHKS, CDR2 YYEKEE (reference sequence). Trimming shortened V by 1 base and J by 7 bases, and 15 bases separated the two germline ends. CDR3 length equals 15 residues. CDR3 DNA: TGTGCCAGCAGCTTGTATCTAGAAGGGAAGCAGCCCCAGCATTTT. Its protein product is CASSLYLEGKQPQHF.

The rearrangement joins TRBV6-6 to TRBJ2-5, with D hard to call. V was clipped by 10 bases and J by 1 base, with 7 bases between them. CDR3 length: 11 amino acids. The germline V gene encodes CDR1 MNHNY and CDR2 SVGAGI (reference sequence). In DNA, the CDR3 is TGTGCCACAACAGCCCAAGAGACCCAGTACTTC. It translates to CATTAQETQYF.

Many counts were recorded for this clonotype. This rearrangement joins TRBV12-5 to TRBJ1-1; no definite D call. V was pared by 3 bases and J by 1 base, with 3 bases between. This CDR3 comprises 12 residues. Germline V CDR1 and CDR2: LGHNT, FRNRAP. The CDR3 bases are TGTGCTAGTGGTTTAGAGAACACTGAAGCTTTCTTT. Translation: CASGLENTEAFF.

This clonotype was picked up a small number of times. The rearrangement joins TRBV20-1 to TRBJ2-1, with D possibly being TRBD1 (5 bases). With 4 bases removed from V and 4 bases from J, the gap between germline ends came to 17 bases. The CDR3 contains 15 residues. Germline-derived CDR1 and CDR2 are DFQATT and SNEGSKA (reference sequence). CDR3 amino acids: CSAMLLGAGYNEQFF. CDR3 DNA: TGCAGTGCTATGTTGTTGGGTGCAGGGTACAATGAGCAGTTCTTC.

This clonotype was seen a handful of times. V is TRBV21-1 and J is TRBJ2-7; the table's TRBD1 call for D was not verified on the DNA. TRBV21-1 is assigned pseudogene status. The CDR3 totals 13 residues. The CDR3 nucleotides read TGTGCCAGCAGCACCAGGACAAGGTGGACGGTGTACTTC. Translation gives CASSTRTRWTVYF.

There are a few counts of this clonotype. This chain uses TRBV10-3 with TRBJ1-2; D might be TRBD1 (6 bases). Trimming took 4 bases from V and 6 from J, leaving 21 bases between them. The CDR3 sequence is 16 residues long. Germline V CDR1 and CDR2: ENHRY, SYGVKD. CDR3 in amino acids: CAISGRGADSGHGYTF. The CDR3 region has the DNA TGTGCCATCAGTGGCAGAGGAGCGGACAGCGGCCATGGCTACACCTTC.

V is TRBV6-2 or TRBV6-3 and J is TRBJ2-5; D may be TRBD1 or TRBD2 (7 bases each). The V end was cut by 7 bases, the J end by 1 base, with 19 bases between. CDR3 length equals 16 residues. Per the germline V gene, CDR1 is MNHEY and CDR2 is SVGEGT. The CDR3 DNA is TGTGCCAGCACCACCCTCGCCAGGGGGGGCCAAGAGACCCAGTACTTC. This translates into CASTTLARGGQETQYF.

This clonotype was counted only a few times. This sequence joins TRBV6-5 and TRBJ2-5; TRBD2 agrees at 15 bases. The CDR3 contains 16 residues. In germline, CDR1 is MNHEY, CDR2 SVGAGI. V trimming: 5 bases; J trimming: 4 bases; junction bases outside the gene matches: 5. CDR3 sequence reads: CASSAGTSGGPETQYF. The DNA for the CDR3 is TGTGCCAGCAGTGCCGGGACTAGCGGGGGGCCAGAGACCCAGTACTTC.

The rearrangement links TRBV6-5 to TRBJ1-2; possible D gene TRBD1, 6 bases. This CDR3 region has 12 residues. Trimming removed 5 bases from V and 7 bases from J, with 11 bases in between. Germline assignment: CDR1 MNHEY and CDR2 SVGAGI. The CDR3 spells CASSIQGSGYTF. The CDR3 DNA follows: TGTGCCAGCAGTATACAGGGATCTGGCTACACCTTC.

This clonotype was seen only a few times. The chain combines TRBV12-3 or TRBV12-4 with TRBJ1-6, with D perhaps TRBD1 (6 bases). V was trimmed by 3 bases and J by 10 bases, leaving 7 bases between them. This CDR3 is 12 amino acids long. In DNA, the CDR3 is TGTGCCAGCAGTTTTCAGGGGTCACCCCTCCACTTT. This encodes CASSFQGSPLHF.

V and J are TRBV6-1 and TRBJ2-2; 11 bases are shared with TRBD1. The CDR3 loop spans 14 amino acids. Germline trimming cut 7 bases from V and 8 bases from J; bases unmatched to any gene: 6. CDR1 MNHNS and CDR2 SASEGT come from the germline V gene. The CDR3 coding sequence is TGTGCCAGCAATGGACAGGGGGCGTGGGGGGAGCTGTTTTTT. Translated, it gives CASNGQGAWGELFF.

The V gene is TRBV20-1, the J gene TRBJ2-4; D gene ambiguous. CDR3 length: 17 residues. The germline V gene encodes CDR1 DFQATT and CDR2 SNEGSKA (reference sequence). V shed 0 bases and J shed 0 bases, with 15 bases lying between them. CDR3 DNA sequence: TGCAGTGCTAGAGAAGGTAGTCTAGAGATAGCCAAAAACATTCAGTACTTC. It is translated as CSAREGSLEIAKNIQYF.

The chain carries TRBV20-1 and TRBJ2-1, with 13 bases matching TRBD2. This CDR3 is built from 17 residues. CDR1 and CDR2 from the germline V gene are DFQATT and SNEGSKA (reference sequence). The junction had 11 bases not matched to a gene; V was cut back by 5 bases and J by 4 bases. DNA of the CDR3: TGCAGTGCTCTCACTAGCGGGGGGGCCGATCCTTACAATGAGCAGTTCTTC. Residues: CSALTSGGADPYNEQFF.

The table lists this clonotype with a few counts. The chain is built from TRBV7-3 and TRBJ1-6; 9 bases map to TRBD1. CDR1 is SGHTA and CDR2 is FQGTGA in the germline V gene. Germline trimming cut 5 bases from V and 13 bases from J; bases unmatched to any gene: 9. This CDR3 is built from 14 residues. CDR3 loop: CASSTGQGQGPLHF. CDR3 coding DNA: TGTGCCAGCAGCACAGGACAGGGGCAGGGCCCCCTCCACTTT.

This clonotype was seen at least ten times. The V gene is TRBV12-3 or TRBV12-4, the J gene TRBJ2-3; possibly TRBD2 for D (5 bases). The CDR3 loop spans 17 amino acids. The ends were cut back, 4 bases at V and 1 base at J, with 18 bases in the middle. DNA for the CDR3: TGTGCCAGCAGTTCCCCCCCGGGGAACGGCCGCACAGATACGCAGTATTTT. This sequence encodes CASSSPPGNGRTDTQYF.

There are many counts of this clonotype. The chain couples TRBV7-2 to TRBJ2-4, with D possibly TRBD2 on 7 matching bases. V lost 1 base and J lost 1, with 14 bases in between. CDR3 length equals 17 residues. CDR1 SGHTA and CDR2 FQGNSA come from the germline V gene. CDR3 nucleotide sequence: TGTGCCAGCAGCTTAGGTCGGGGGGCCCAGGCCAAAAACATTCAGTACTTC. Amino acid sequence: CASSLGRGAQAKNIQYF.